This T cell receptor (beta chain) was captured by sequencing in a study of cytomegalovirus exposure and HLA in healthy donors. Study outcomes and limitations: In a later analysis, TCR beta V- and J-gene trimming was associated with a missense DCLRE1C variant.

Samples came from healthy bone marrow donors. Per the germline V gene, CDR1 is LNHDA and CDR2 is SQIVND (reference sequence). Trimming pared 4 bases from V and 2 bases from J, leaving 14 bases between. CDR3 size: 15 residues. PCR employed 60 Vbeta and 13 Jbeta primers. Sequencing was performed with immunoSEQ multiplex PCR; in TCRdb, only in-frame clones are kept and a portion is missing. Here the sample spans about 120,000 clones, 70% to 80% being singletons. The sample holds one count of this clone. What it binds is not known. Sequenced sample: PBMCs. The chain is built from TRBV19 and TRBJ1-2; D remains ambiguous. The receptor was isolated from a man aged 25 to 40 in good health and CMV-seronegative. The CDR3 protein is CASSKGPRENYGYTF. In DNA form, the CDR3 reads TGTGCCAGTAGTAAAGGACCCCGGGAAAACTATGGCTACACCTTC.